This T cell receptor beta chain was identified in a study of tumor-infiltrating lymphocytes in primary liver carcinoma. Constant-region priming of around 490 ng total RNA yielded TCR beta cDNA. Sequencing libraries for TCR beta derived from three nested multiplex PCR rounds that used slightly modified ARM-PCR. A C-beta reverse primer was combined with TRBV1-TRBV30 forward primers in the first two PCR rounds, and each round had approximately 9 cycles. TCRdb re-called the multiplex PCR reads through MiXCR, storing one row per CDR3 protein. The sample records over 250,000 distinct CDR3 sequences, around three fifths being singletons. The CDR3 has 14 amino acids. The V gene's germline CDR1 is GTSNPN and CDR2 SVGIG (reference sequence). Regarding this clonotype: The germline gene is not matched at one end of the junction; a read error may be the cause.

Blood RNA came from unsorted whole blood; germline DNA was also extracted. Specimen: peripheral blood. This receptor was taken from a woman between 25 and 40 years old with primary liver carcinoma and hepatitis B virus infection. The chain employs TRBV30 and TRBJ1-2; 10 bases map to TRBD1. Here the CDR3 DNA reads TGTGCCTGGAGTGTACGACAGGGGGCCCGTGGCTACAGCTTC. Protein sequence: CAWSVRQGARGYSF.